These 25 T cell receptor beta chains came from one sample sequenced in a study of CD8 T cells in Susac syndrome. RNA in amounts of about 0.5 to 1 ug was reverse transcribed with random hexamers. From the immunoSEQ multiplex PCR reads, TCRdb called clonotypes with MiXCR, one entry per CDR3 protein. The sample holds some 100,000 distinct CDR3 sequences; about nine tenths are singletons and the top ten take over 0.12%. The specimen was CD4+ T cells from PBMCs. The receptors stem from a human donor in good health.

Here the CDR3 DNA reads TGTGCCAGCAGCTTAGACCTTGCTAGCGGCTCCTACAATGAGCAGTTCTTC. This codes for CASSLDLASGSYNEQFF. The chain recombines TRBV7-2 with TRBJ2-1, with 7 bases fitting TRBD2. Per the germline V gene, CDR1 is SGHTA and CDR2 is FQGNSA. V was pared by 1 base and J by 0 bases, with 6 bases of the junction left unmatched. CDR3 length: 17 residues.

This chain uses TRBV7-6 with TRBJ2-1, with 10 bases aligning to TRBD2. Trimming removed 0 bases from V and 8 bases from J; junction bases left unmatched: 10. The CDR3 length is 17 residues. CDR1 is SGHVS, CDR2 FNYEAQ, per germline. Here the CDR3 reads CASSLASASGSGDEQFF. CDR3 sequence (DNA): TGTGCCAGCAGCTTAGCGTCGGCTAGCGGGAGTGGCGATGAGCAGTTCTTC.

The sample holds a few counts of this clonotype. V usage is TRBV7-3 and J usage is TRBJ2-5; 12 bases map to TRBD1. V lost 5 bases to trimming and J lost 5 bases; unmatched junction nucleotides: 6. CDR3 length equals 15 residues. From germline, CDR1 is SGHTA and CDR2 FQGTGA. CDR3 protein: CASSPGTGGLETQYF. Here the CDR3 DNA reads TGTGCCAGCAGCCCAGGGACAGGGGGCCTGGAGACCCAGTACTTC.

This clonotype has more than one count but fewer than ten. The chain has TRBV5-1 and TRBJ2-7, with D possibly being TRBD1 (7 bases). The CDR3 length is 13 residues. The V end lost 4 bases, the J end lost 5 bases, and 13 bases lay between the germline ends. The germline V gene encodes CDR1 SGHRS and CDR2 YFSETQ. CDR3 sequence: CASSTTGRNEQYF. The CDR3 nucleotides read TGCGCCAGCAGCACGACAGGGAGGAACGAGCAGTACTTC.

The chain is built from TRBV3-1 and TRBJ2-1; TRBD2 agrees at 9 bases. The CDR3 contains 15 residues. In germline, CDR1 is LGHDT, CDR2 YNNKEL (reference sequence). The V gene end was trimmed by 7 bases and the J gene end by 7 bases; junction bases not matched to a gene: 11. The DNA of the CDR3 is TGTGCCAGCACCACTAGAGCGGGGGGTATAAATGAGCAGTTCTTC. It translates to CASTTRAGGINEQFF.

V is TRBV7-2 and J is TRBJ2-1; maybe TRBD2 (6 bases). V lost 5 bases and J lost 10, with 15 bases in between. The germline V gene has CDR1 SGHTA and CDR2 FQGNSA. This CDR3 comprises 13 residues. CDR3 loop: CASSQGLPSEQFF. CDR3 nucleotides: TGTGCCAGCAGCCAGGGACTTCCGTCAGAGCAGTTCTTC. Drawing the rest from reference TRBV7-2 and TRBJ2-1, the complete variable domain is GAGVSQSPSNKVTEKGKDVELRCDPISGHTALYWYRQSLGQGLEFLIYFQGNSAPDKSGLPSDRFSAERTGGSVSTLTIQRTQQEDSAVYLCASSQGLPSEQFFGPGTRLTVL.

This sequence joins TRBV27 and TRBJ2-7; tentative D call: TRBD1 (6 bases). The CDR3 consists of 16 residues. The germline gives CDR1 MNHEY, CDR2 SMNVEV (reference sequence). Trimming removed 4 bases at V and 4 bases at J, with 20 bases between. CDR3 in DNA: TGTGCCAGCAGTTCTCCTACACAGGGTCGTAGTTACGAGCAGTACTTC. As protein: CASSSPTQGRSYEQYF.

V usage is TRBV29-1 and J usage is TRBJ2-7; TRBD2 might be the D (6 bases). From germline, CDR1 is SQVTM and CDR2 ANQGSEA. V lost 6 bases and J 7 bases, leaving 10 bases between the germline ends. The CDR3 sequence is 10 residues long. CDR3 in DNA: TGCAGCGTCGGGGCGGGGGAGCAGTACTTC. Its translation is CSVGAGEQYF.

V usage is TRBV4-1 and J usage is TRBJ2-7, with a tentative D call TRBD1 (5 bases). This CDR3 contains 12 residues. Germline values: CDR1 MGHRA, CDR2 YSYEKL. V was pared by 3 bases and J by 4 bases, with 7 bases between. The CDR3 region is CASSQSGYEQYF. As DNA, the CDR3 is TGCGCCAGCAGCCAGTCAGGGTACGAGCAGTACTTC.

This chain uses TRBV29-1 with TRBJ2-2; tentatively, D is TRBD2 (6 bases). V lost 5 bases and J 4 bases, leaving 11 bases between the germline ends. The CDR3 runs to 13 residues. The germline gives CDR1 SQVTM, CDR2 ANQGSEA. The DNA for the CDR3 is TGCAGCGTTTCGGGACTCCTCACCGGGGAGCTGTTTTTT. Protein: CSVSGLLTGELFF.

The V and J genes are TRBV20-1 and TRBJ1-2; 8 bases map to TRBD1. V lost 6 bases and J lost 5; bases outside the gene matches: 8. Germline lookup yields CDR1 DFQATT and CDR2 SNEGSKA (reference sequence). The CDR3 has 13 residues. The CDR3 nucleotides are TGCAGTGCCCTCCTCACAGGGGGATATGGCTACACCTTC. Protein product: CSALLTGGYGYTF.

V is TRBV2 and J is TRBJ2-3, with D perhaps matching TRBD1 or TRBD2 (5 bases each). The CDR3 loop spans 15 amino acids. Germline loops: CDR1 SNHLY, CDR2 FYNNEI. V was pared by 8 bases and J by 2 bases, with 17 bases between. As DNA, the CDR3 is TGTGCCAGCGGAGGAGCGACAGATAACACAGATACGCAGTATTTT. Its protein is CASGGATDNTDTQYF.

The gene calls are TRBV27 and TRBJ1-1; no reliable D call. The CDR3 extends over 16 amino acids. The germline gives CDR1 MNHEY, CDR2 SMNVEV (reference sequence). V shed 5 bases and J shed 6 bases, with 22 bases lying between them. The CDR3 region has the DNA TGTGCCAGCAGTCAAAAAACAGTAGCATCCCCCGCTGAAGCTTTCTTT. Encoded protein: CASSQKTVASPAEAFF.

For the CDR3, the DNA is TGTGCCAGCAGTTTACTGGAGGGCTTGACCTCTGGGGCCAACGTCCTGACTTTC. This translates into CASSLLEGLTSGANVLTF. The V call is TRBV12-3 or TRBV12-4, the J call TRBJ2-6, with D possibly matching TRBD2 (6 bases). CDR3 length: 18 amino acids. V lost 2 bases to trimming and J lost 0 bases, with 14 bases between them.

The gene calls are TRBV6-2 or TRBV6-3 and TRBJ1-1, with 7 bases identical to TRBD1. Germline values: CDR1 MNHEY, CDR2 SVGEGT. V was clipped by 6 bases and J by 2 bases; unmatched bases: 15. The CDR3 is 17 amino acids. The CDR3 protein is CASSHETGSDLNTEAFF. DNA for the CDR3: TGTGCCAGCAGCCACGAGACAGGGTCAGATCTTAACACTGAAGCTTTCTTT.

CDR3 DNA sequence: TGCAGTGCTAGTCGAGGGGACGCGGGGGCTGAAGCTTTCTTT. It encodes CSASRGDAGAEAFF. The rearrangement joins TRBV20-1 to TRBJ1-1; D perhaps matches TRBD1 (5 bases). Per germline, CDR1 DFQATT and CDR2 SNEGSKA (reference sequence). The ends were cut back, 3 bases at V and 6 bases at J, with 17 bases in the middle. The CDR3 length is 14 residues.

The chain carries TRBV20-1 and TRBJ2-7; no definite D call. This CDR3 spans 14 amino acids. Trimming stripped 6 bases from V and 6 bases from J, with 21 bases between. Germline V gives CDR1 DFQATT, CDR2 SNEGSKA (reference sequence). This chain's CDR3 is CSAPPLERSGEQYF. CDR3 DNA sequence: TGCAGTGCCCCCCCCTTGGAGAGGTCGGGCGAGCAGTACTTC.

The chain couples TRBV7-3 to TRBJ1-1, with D tentatively TRBD1 (5 bases). The ends were cut back, 5 bases at V and 1 base at J, with 14 bases in the middle. Germline V gives CDR1 SGHTA, CDR2 FQGTGA. The CDR3 loop spans 15 amino acids. CDR3 DNA sequence: TGTGCCAGCAGCCCAACCGAAAGGGGGAACACTGAAGCTTTCTTT. Its protein product is CASSPTERGNTEAFF.

This clonotype was seen a few times. The J gene is TRBJ2-7, the V gene TRBV5-4; 10 bases fit TRBD2. The trim removed 5 bases at V and 3 bases at J, leaving 5 bases unmatched. Germline assignment: CDR1 SGHNT and CDR2 YYREEE (reference sequence). The CDR3 consists of 14 residues. The CDR3 bases are TGTGCCAGCAGTCCCGGGACTAGCGTCTACGAGCAGTACTTC. The encoded protein is CASSPGTSVYEQYF.

The chain recombines TRBV7-9 with TRBJ1-2, with D hard to call. The germline CDR1 and CDR2 sequences are SEHNR and FQNEAQ (reference sequence). Trimming shortened V by 3 bases and J by 1 base, and 9 bases separated the two germline ends. This CDR3 comprises 14 residues. In nucleotides, the CDR3 is TGTGCCAGCAGCTTTACGACTGATAACTATGGCTACACCTTC. Protein sequence: CASSFTTDNYGYTF.

This clonotype appeared once. This rearrangement joins TRBV5-1 to TRBJ2-1; D might be TRBD2 (5 bases). In germline, CDR1 is SGHRS, CDR2 YFSETQ. The CDR3 is 17 residues long. Trimming took off 0 bases at V and 0 bases at J, with 13 bases between the two ends. The CDR3 loop is CASSLALGVGSYNEQFF. The CDR3 bases are TGCGCCAGCAGCTTGGCCCTGGGAGTGGGCTCCTACAATGAGCAGTTCTTC.

The genes are TRBV12-3 or TRBV12-4 and TRBJ1-1; tentatively, D is TRBD1 (6 bases). The length of the CDR3 is 14 residues. Trimming shortened V by 5 bases and J by 4 bases, and 14 bases separated the two germline ends. The CDR3 protein is CASSTSNRVTEAFF. Here the CDR3 DNA reads TGTGCCAGCAGTACTTCCAACAGGGTCACTGAAGCTTTCTTT.

This clonotype has a single count. The V gene is TRBV20-1, the J gene TRBJ2-1, with D uncertain. CDR1 is DFQATT, CDR2 SNEGSKA, per germline (reference sequence). Trimming shortened V by 6 bases and J by 4 bases, and 10 bases separated the two germline ends. The CDR3 consists of 12 residues. The CDR3 loop reads CSATDRYNEQFF. The CDR3 DNA follows: TGCAGTGCCACGGACCGGTACAATGAGCAGTTCTTC.

The V and J genes are TRBV7-2 and TRBJ2-2, with a possible D match to TRBD2 (6 bases). Trimming took off 6 bases at V and 0 bases at J, with 8 bases between the two ends. Germline V gives CDR1 SGHTA, CDR2 FQGNSA. The CDR3 is made up of 14 amino acids. The CDR3 region has the DNA TGTGCCAGCAGTGGGGAGGCGAACACCGGGGAGCTGTTTTTT. This gives the protein CASSGEANTGELFF.

This clonotype was found a few times. The gene calls are TRBV5-1 and TRBJ2-7; D ambiguous. This CDR3 is 14 amino acids long. CDR1 is SGHRS, CDR2 YFSETQ, per germline. With 4 bases removed from V and 5 bases from J, the gap between germline ends came to 16 bases. The CDR3 bases are TGCGCCAGCAGCCCCGGAACAGCCCCTAACGAGCAGTACTTC. The encoded protein is CASSPGTAPNEQYF.